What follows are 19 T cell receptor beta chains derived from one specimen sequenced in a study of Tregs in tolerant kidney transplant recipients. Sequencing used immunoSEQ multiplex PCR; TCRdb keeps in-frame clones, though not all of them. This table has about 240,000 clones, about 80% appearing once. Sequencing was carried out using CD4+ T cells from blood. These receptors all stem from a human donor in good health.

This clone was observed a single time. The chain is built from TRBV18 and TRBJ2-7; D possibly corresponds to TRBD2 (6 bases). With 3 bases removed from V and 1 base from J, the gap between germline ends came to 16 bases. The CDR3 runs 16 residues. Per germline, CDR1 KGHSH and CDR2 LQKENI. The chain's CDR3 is CASSPLAPGLSYEQYF. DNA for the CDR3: TGTGCCAGCTCACCCCTAGCGCCGGGATTGTCCTACGAGCAGTACTTC.

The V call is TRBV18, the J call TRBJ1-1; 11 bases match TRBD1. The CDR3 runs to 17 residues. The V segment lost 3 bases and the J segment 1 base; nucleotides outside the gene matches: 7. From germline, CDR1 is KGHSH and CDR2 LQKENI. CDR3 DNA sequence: TGTGCCAGCTCACCGGGGGACAGGGGGTACGGGAACACTGAAGCTTTCTTT. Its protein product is CASSPGDRGYGNTEAFF.

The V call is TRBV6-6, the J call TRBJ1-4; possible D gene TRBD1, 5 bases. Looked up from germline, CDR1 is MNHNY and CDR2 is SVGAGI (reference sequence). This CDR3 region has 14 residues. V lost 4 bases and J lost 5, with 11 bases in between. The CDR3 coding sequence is TGTGCCAGCAGTTCCAGGGTGGGGAATGAAAAACTGTTTTTT. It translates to CASSSRVGNEKLFF.

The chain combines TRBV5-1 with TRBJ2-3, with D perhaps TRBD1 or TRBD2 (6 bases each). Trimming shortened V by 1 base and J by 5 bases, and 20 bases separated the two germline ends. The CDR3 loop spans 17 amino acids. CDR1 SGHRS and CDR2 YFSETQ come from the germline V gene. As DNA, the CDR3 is TGCGCCAGCAGCTTGAGGTCCGGGGGCAGGAAGGGAGATACGCAGTATTTT. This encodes CASSLRSGGRKGDTQYF.

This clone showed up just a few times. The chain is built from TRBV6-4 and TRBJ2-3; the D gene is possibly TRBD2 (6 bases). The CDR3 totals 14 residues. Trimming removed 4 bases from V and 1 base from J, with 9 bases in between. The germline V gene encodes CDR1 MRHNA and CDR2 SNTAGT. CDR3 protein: CASSVREGTDTQYF. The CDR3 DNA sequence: TGTGCCAGCAGTGTCAGGGAGGGCACAGATACGCAGTATTTT.

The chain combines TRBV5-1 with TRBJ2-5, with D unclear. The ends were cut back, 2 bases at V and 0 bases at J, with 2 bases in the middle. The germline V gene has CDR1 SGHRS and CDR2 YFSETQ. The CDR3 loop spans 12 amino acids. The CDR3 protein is CASSFNQETQYF. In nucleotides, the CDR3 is TGCGCCAGCAGCTTCAACCAAGAGACCCAGTACTTC.

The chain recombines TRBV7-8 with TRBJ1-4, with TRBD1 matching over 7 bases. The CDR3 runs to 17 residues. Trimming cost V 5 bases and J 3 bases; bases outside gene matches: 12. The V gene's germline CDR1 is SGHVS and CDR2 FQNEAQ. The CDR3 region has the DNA TGTGCCAGCAGCCCAGCAGACGACAGGGCTGCTAATGAAAAACTGTTTTTT. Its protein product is CASSPADDRAANEKLFF.

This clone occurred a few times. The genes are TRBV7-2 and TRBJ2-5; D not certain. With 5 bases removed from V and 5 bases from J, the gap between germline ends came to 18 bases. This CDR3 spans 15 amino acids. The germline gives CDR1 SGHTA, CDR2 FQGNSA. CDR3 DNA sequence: TGTGCCAGCAGCCCCCGGAGCGTGGGTATCGAGACCCAGTACTTC. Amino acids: CASSPRSVGIETQYF. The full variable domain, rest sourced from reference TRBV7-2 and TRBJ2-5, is GAGVSQSPSNKVTEKGKDVELRCDPISGHTALYWYRQSLGQGLEFLIYFQGNSAPDKSGLPSDRFSAERTGGSVSTLTIQRTQQEDSAVYLCASSPRSVGIETQYFGPGTRLLVL.

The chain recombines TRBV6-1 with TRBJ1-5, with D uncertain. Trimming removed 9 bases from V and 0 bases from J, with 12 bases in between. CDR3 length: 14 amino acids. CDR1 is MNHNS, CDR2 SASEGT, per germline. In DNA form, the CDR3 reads TGTGCCAGTGGTCGGTTCTTTAGCAATCAGCCCCAGCATTTT. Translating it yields CASGRFFSNQPQHF.

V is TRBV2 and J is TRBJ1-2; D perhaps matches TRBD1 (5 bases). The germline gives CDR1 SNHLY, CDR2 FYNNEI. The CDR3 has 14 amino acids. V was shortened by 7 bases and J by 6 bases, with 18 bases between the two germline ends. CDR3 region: CASTERGWMDGYTF. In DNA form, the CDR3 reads TGTGCCAGCACCGAACGGGGGTGGATGGATGGCTACACCTTC.

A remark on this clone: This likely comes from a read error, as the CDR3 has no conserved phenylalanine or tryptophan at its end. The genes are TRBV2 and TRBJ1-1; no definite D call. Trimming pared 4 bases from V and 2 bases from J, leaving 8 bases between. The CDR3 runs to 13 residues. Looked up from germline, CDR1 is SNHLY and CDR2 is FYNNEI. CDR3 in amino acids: CASSGNRNTEAFL. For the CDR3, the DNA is TGTGCCAGCAGTGGGAACAGAAACACTGAAGCTTTCCTT.

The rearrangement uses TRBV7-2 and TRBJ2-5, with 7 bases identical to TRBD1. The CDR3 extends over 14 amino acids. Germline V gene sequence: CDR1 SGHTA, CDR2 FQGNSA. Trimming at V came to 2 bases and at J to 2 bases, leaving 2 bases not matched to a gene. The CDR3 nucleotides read TGTGCCAGCAGCTTACGGACAGGACAAGAGACCCAGTACTTC. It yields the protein CASSLRTGQETQYF. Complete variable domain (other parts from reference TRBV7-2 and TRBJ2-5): GAGVSQSPSNKVTEKGKDVELRCDPISGHTALYWYRQSLGQGLEFLIYFQGNSAPDKSGLPSDRFSAERTGGSVSTLTIQRTQQEDSAVYLCASSLRTGQETQYFGPGTRLLVL.

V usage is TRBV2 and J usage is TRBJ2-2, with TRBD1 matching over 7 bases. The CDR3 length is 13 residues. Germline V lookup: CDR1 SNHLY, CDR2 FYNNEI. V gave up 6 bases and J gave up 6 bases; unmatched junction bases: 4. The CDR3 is CASRLRGPGELFF. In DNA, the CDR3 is TGTGCCAGCAGGCTAAGGGGGCCCGGGGAGCTGTTTTTT.

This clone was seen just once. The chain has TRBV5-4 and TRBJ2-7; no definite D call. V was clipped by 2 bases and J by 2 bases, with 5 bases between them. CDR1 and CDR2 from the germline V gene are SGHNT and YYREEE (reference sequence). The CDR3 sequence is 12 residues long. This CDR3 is CASSFGPYEQYF. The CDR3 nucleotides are TGTGCCAGCAGCTTCGGTCCCTACGAGCAGTACTTC.

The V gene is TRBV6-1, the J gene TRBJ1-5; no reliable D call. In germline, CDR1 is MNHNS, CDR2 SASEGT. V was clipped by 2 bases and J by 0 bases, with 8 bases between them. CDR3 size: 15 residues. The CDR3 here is CASSERRYSNQPQHF. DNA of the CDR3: TGTGCCAGCAGTGAACGCAGATATAGCAATCAGCCCCAGCATTTT.

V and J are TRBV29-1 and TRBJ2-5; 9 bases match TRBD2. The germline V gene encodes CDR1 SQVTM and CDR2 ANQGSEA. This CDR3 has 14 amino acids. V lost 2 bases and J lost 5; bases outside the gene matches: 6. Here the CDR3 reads CSVELAGGPETQYF. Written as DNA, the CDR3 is TGCAGCGTTGAATTGGCGGGGGGGCCCGAGACCCAGTACTTC.

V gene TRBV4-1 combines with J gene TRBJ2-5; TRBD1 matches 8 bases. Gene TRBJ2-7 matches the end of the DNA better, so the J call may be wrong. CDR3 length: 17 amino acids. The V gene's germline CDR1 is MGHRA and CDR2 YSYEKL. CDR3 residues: CASSQDNDRGPLYEQYF. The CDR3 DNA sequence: TGCGCCAGCAGCCAAGATAATGACAGGGGACCACTCTACGAGCAGTACTTC.

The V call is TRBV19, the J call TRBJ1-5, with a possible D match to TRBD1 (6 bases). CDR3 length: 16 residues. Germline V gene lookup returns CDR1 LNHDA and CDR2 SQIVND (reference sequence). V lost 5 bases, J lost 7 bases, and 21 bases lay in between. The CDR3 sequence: CASSPGPERGRQPQHF. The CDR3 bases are TGTGCCAGTAGTCCAGGGCCGGAGAGGGGGAGGCAGCCCCAGCATTTT.

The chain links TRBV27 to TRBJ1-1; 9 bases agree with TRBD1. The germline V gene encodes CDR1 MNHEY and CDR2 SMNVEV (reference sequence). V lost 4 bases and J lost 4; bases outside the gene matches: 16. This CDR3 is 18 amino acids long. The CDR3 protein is CASSYYWTGDGVSTEAFF. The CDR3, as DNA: TGTGCCAGCAGTTACTATTGGACAGGGGACGGTGTTAGCACTGAAGCTTTCTTT.